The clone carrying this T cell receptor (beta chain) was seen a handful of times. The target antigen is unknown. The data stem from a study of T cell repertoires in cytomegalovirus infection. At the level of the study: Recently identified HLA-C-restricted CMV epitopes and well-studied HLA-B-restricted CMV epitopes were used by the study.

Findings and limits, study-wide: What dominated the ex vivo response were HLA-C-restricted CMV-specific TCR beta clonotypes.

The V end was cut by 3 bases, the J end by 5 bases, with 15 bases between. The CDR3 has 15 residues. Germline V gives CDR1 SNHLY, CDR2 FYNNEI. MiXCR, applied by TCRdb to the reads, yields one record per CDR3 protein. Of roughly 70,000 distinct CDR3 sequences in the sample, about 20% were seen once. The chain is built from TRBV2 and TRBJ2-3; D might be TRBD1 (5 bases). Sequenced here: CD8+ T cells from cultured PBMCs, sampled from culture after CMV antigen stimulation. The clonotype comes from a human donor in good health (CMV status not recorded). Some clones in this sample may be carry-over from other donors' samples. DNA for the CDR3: TGTGCCAGCAGTGATTTAGGGGATGTTGAAGATACGCAGTATTTT. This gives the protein CASSDLGDVEDTQYF.